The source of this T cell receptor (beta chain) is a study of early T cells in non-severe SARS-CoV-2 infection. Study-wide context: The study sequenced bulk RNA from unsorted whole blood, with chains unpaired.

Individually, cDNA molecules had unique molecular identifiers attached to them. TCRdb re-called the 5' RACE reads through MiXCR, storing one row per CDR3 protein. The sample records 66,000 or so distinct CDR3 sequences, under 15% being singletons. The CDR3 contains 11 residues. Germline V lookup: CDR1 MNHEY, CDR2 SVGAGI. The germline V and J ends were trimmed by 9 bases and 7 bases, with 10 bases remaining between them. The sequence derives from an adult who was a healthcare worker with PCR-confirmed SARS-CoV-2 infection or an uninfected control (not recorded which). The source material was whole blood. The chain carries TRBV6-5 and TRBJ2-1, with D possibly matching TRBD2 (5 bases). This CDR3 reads CASFRGNEQFF. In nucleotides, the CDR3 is TGTGCCAGTTTTAGAGGGAATGAGCAGTTCTTC.